Here is one T cell receptor (beta chain) with its context. Antigen: not known. These data belong to a study of cytomegalovirus exposure and HLA in healthy donors. Study details: The roughly 120 validation repertoires used the same platform as the approximately 670 first-cohort repertoires, a later analysis reported.

This CDR3 contains 17 residues. Germline V lookup: CDR1 SGHVS, CDR2 FQNEAQ. Between the trimmed V and J ends, which lost 1 base and 5 bases, there was a span of 21 bases. Method: immunoSEQ multiplex PCR; TCRdb's copy keeps in-frame clones and lacks some. The repertoire holds roughly 150,000 clones, approximately 89% seen once, with 0.6% to 0.8% in the top ten. Notes on the study in general: That first-cohort TCR clusters tended to co-occur in the 95 to 150 validation repertoires was found in a later analysis. Researchers counted around 180 TCR beta chains as cytomegalovirus-associated. It was confirmed in vitro that a few of the CMV-associated chains were specific for CMV antigens.

The TCR originated in a man between 18 and 35 years old in good health and CMV-seronegative. The rearrangement joins TRBV7-8 to TRBJ2-7; possible D gene TRBD2, 6 bases. Sequences were obtained from PBMCs. CDR3 region: CASSLENRRELGNEQYF. The CDR3 region has the DNA TGTGCCAGCAGCTTAGAGAATCGGCGGGAACTGGGGAACGAGCAGTACTTC.